The T cell receptor beta chain under discussion was sequenced for a study of T cells after yellow fever vaccination. It was through 5'RACE template switching that TCR cDNA was made, with a universal primer site and UMIs added. TCRdb redid the calling of the 5' RACE reads with MiXCR, one entry per CDR3 protein. The sample yields about 260,000 distinct CDR3 sequences, 10% to 15% seen once. General study findings and limits: Weaker, the secondary response peaked sooner, at day 5 versus 15. Contaminating bulk clonotypes could be abundant in FACS-sorted repertoires. Most clones from primary vaccination resurfaced after the booster (around 97% CD4, over 75% CD8).

Points on this clonotype: Its target is not known.

J was trimmed by 6 bases and V by 5 bases; bases with no gene match: 5. This CDR3 region has 13 residues. CDR1 is DFQATT and CDR2 is SNEGSKA in the germline V gene (reference sequence). The V gene is TRBV20-1, the J gene TRBJ1-4; 8 positions agree with TRBD1. The sequenced sample was CD4+ T cells sorted from PBMCs, obtained 45 days after the yellow fever booster vaccination. The clonotype was recovered from a man younger than 40 who received the YFV17D yellow fever vaccine. In DNA, the CDR3 is TGCAGTGCTCAGGACAGGGACGATGAAAAACTGTTTTTT. It is translated as CSAQDRDDEKLFF.